There are a few counts of the clone carrying this TCR beta chain. Its antigen is currently unknown. V shed 1 base and J shed 2 bases, with 6 bases lying between them. This CDR3 is built from 13 residues. Looked up from germline, CDR1 is GTSNPN and CDR2 is SVGIG (reference sequence). Here immunoSEQ multiplex PCR was the method, and the copy in TCRdb shows in-frame clones only, minus some. The data show about 36,000 clones, with none appearing a single time. This entry is derived from a study of T cells after posttransplantation cyclophosphamide. The study, taken as a whole, reports: TRB overlap between skin or GI tissue T cells and blood was limited. Recipient CMV seropositivity and CMV reactivation strongly tracked TRB clonality.

Input material: PBMCs. The receptor's source is a girl under 18 in good health, CMV-negative, and a related stem cell transplant donor. The V gene is TRBV30, the J gene TRBJ1-5; D unclear. The CDR3 nucleotides are TGTGCCTGGAGTGCCGGGGGCAATCAGCCCCAGCATTTT. Translated: CAWSAGGNQPQHF.